This T cell receptor beta chain was identified during a study of shared clonotypes between healthy human individuals. Measured with immunoSEQ multiplex PCR; TCRdb has only the in-frame clones, and not every one. The sample carries approximately 2.4 million clones, around 95% recorded once. Study results and caveats: The represented genetic and exposure-history diversity was limited by the small number of donors. Rarefaction revealed incomplete sorted-subset sequencing despite large depth. Several donors shared 4.5% to 6.5% of their naive CD4 clonotypes. Researchers found naive subsets generally carried larger estimated richness than memory subsets.

V shed 0 bases, J shed 1 base, and the junction held 5 bases outside the gene matches. This CDR3 is built from 16 residues. Per the germline V gene, CDR1 is SGDLS and CDR2 is YYNGEE. This clone was detected once. What it binds is unknown. The sample has other DNA sequences that encode this CDR3 too. The sequence derives from a man younger than 35 in good health. What was sequenced was naive CD4+ T cells sorted from blood. Subset: CD45RA+ positively selected. The chain recombines TRBV9 with TRBJ2-5, with 8 bases fitting TRBD2. The CDR3 sequence is CASSVGLAGTQETQYF. For the CDR3, the DNA is TGTGCCAGCAGCGTAGGGCTAGCGGGTACCCAAGAGACCCAGTACTTC.